This T cell receptor (beta chain) was recovered during a study of shared clonotypes between healthy human individuals. Naive CD8 cells comprised CD45RO-negative, CCR7-positively selected cells, excluding terminally differentiated effector memory CD45RA+ cells. CDR3 size: 13 residues. Germline CDR1 SQVTM, CDR2 ANQGSEA. Germline trimming cut 5 bases from V and 2 bases from J; bases unmatched to any gene: 3. At deep level, the assay was performed. Clones were read by immunoSEQ multiplex PCR, and TCRdb kept only the in-frame ones, dropping some. The sample yields about 2.1 million clones, over 85% seen once.

The chain uses TRBV29-1 and TRBJ2-5, with 9 bases fitting TRBD2. Source material: naive CD8+ T cells from PBMCs. This TCR was recovered from a man younger than 30 in good health. Some clones in this sample may be carry-over from other donors' samples. The CDR3 DNA is TGCAGCGTTACGACTAGCGGTCAAGAGACCCAGTACTTC. Its translation is CSVTTSGQETQYF.